This T cell receptor (beta chain) stems from a study of cytomegalovirus exposure and HLA in healthy donors. General study results and limits: Diagnosis of cytomegalovirus status made by the classifier reportedly showed high specificity and sensitivity. The authors listed roughly 150 TCR beta chains as cytomegalovirus-associated.

This clone was picked up a small number of times. Antigen: not known. Germline-derived CDR1 and CDR2 are MNHEY and SMNVEV (reference sequence). Trimming cost V 4 bases and J 2 bases; bases outside gene matches: 5. This CDR3 region has 14 residues. Some clones are missing from TCRdb's copy, which holds only in-frame ones; the method was immunoSEQ multiplex PCR. This sample has some 210,000 clones, with 80% to 90% found just once. Sequences were obtained from PBMCs. The TCR comes from a woman between 18 and 29 years old in good health and CMV-seropositive. The chain links TRBV27 to TRBJ2-7, with 7 positions matching TRBD1. In DNA, the CDR3 is TGTGCCAGCAGTTCAATGACAGGGCCCTACGAGCAGTACTTC. It codes for CASSSMTGPYEQYF.